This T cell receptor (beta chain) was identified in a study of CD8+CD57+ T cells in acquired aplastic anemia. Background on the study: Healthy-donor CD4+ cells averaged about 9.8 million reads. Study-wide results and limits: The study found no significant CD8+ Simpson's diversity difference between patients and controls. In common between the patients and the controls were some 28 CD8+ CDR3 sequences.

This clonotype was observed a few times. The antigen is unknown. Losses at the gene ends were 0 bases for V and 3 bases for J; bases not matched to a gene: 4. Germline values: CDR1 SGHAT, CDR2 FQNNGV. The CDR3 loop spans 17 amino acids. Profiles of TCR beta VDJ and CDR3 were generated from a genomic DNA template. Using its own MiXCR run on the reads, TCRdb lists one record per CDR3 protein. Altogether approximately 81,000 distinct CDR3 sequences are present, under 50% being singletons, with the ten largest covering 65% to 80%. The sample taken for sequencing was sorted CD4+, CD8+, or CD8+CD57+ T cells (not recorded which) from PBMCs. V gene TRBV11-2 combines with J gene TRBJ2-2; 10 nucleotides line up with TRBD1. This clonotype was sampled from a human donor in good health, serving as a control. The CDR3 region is CASSLEGTGEDTGELFF. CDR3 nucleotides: TGTGCCAGCAGCTTAGAGGGGACAGGGGAAGACACCGGGGAGCTGTTTTTT. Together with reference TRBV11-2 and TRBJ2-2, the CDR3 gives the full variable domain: EAGVAQSPRYKIIEKRQSVAFWCNPISGHATLYWYQQILGQGPKLLIQFQNNGVVDDSQLPKDRFSAERLKGVDSTLKIQPAKLEDSAVYLCASSLEGTGEDTGELFFGEGSRLTVL.